This T cell receptor beta chain was retrieved from a study of T cell responses to AZD1222 COVID-19 vaccine. Measured with immunoSEQ multiplex PCR; TCRdb has only the in-frame clones, and not every one. Of some 140,000 clones in the sample, 90% were seen once. Germline loops: CDR1 SGHDN, CDR2 FVKESK. The CDR3 totals 14 residues. Trimming removed 4 bases from V and 7 bases from J, with 16 bases in between. The material sequenced was peripheral blood, taken on day 0 of AZD1222 vaccination. The chain uses TRBV14 and TRBJ1-1, with TRBD1 as a possible D gene (6 bases). This sequence was found in an adult in good health. The CDR3 nucleotides read TGTGCCAGCAGCCCACAACCTGGACAGATTGAAGCTTTCTTT. It is translated as CASSPQPGQIEAFF.